This TCR beta chain was obtained from a study of CD8 T cells in ankylosing spondylitis. The study, taken as a whole, reports: Ankylosing spondylitis blood appeared to carry a characteristic TCR beta motif of roughly eight highly homologous variants. Earlier authors reported some of these motif variants in reactive arthritis synovial fluid and blood. From matched ankylosing spondylitis synovial fluid, disease-linked clones were reportedly recovered at significantly enriched levels.

Ten or more counts support this clonotype. The antigen is not known. As the method for making TCR beta libraries, quantitative 5'-RACE with molecular barcodes was used. TCRdb independently ran MiXCR on the 5' RACE reads; one entry per CDR3 protein. There are some 38,000 distinct CDR3 sequences in the sample; 10% occur only once, and roughly 15% lies in the top ten. The V and J ends lost 0 bases and 6 bases respectively, with 9 bases between them. The CDR3 loop spans 14 amino acids. Germline lookup yields CDR1 LNHNV and CDR2 YYDKDF (reference sequence). The sequencing input was blood, either unsorted or a sorted T cell fraction (not recorded which). The chain links TRBV15 to TRBJ1-5; D perhaps matches TRBD1 (5 bases). This receptor was taken from a male donor with ankylosing spondylitis or in good health (not recorded which). Written as DNA, the CDR3 is TGTGCCACCAGCAGAGATCGGGGACCTCAGCCCCAGCATTTT. This gives the protein CATSRDRGPQPQHF.